The rows below give T cell receptor beta chains drawn from one sample of a study of radiation and T cells in renal cell carcinoma. Profiling relied on immunoSEQ multiplex PCR, and the TCRdb table lists in-frame clones only, not all of them. The data hold 130,000 or so clones, with 70% to 90% observed a single time. The sequences come from blood, collected from a patient whose treatment included radiotherapy and nephrectomy. The receptors derive from a woman aged 50 to 60 with renal cell carcinoma. Each CDR3 is given with its conserved first and last residue. A D gene is named only where the DNA matches it firmly. Not all rows give a size; the values are once, few, many and, for expanded clones, a class.

>.|TRBV5-1|.|TRBJ1-1
CASSFRDMNTEAFF
TGCGCCAGCAGCTTCCGGGATATGAACACTGAAGCTTTCTTT
>.|TRBV4-2|.|TRBJ2-2
CASSSTRLGTGELFF
TGTGCCAGCAGCTCTACACGACTAGGTACCGGGGAGCTGTTTTTT
>.|TRBV6-4|TRBD2|TRBJ2-3
CASSAYDGPGRADTQYF
TGTGCCAGCAGTGCCTATGACGGGCCGGGGAGGGCAGATACGCAGTATTTT
>.|TRBV9|.|TRBJ1-6
CASSVLPGNQGSPLHF
TGTGCCAGCAGCGTATTACCGGGGAACCAAGGTTCACCCCTCCACTTT
>once|TRBV5-6|.|TRBJ1-4
CASSLWGEAFYEKLFF
TGTGCCAGCAGCCTTTGGGGGGAGGCCTTCTATGAAAAACTGTTTTTT
>.|TRBV7-2|TRBD1|TRBJ1-1
CASRGTGGNTEAFF
TGTGCCAGCAGGGGTACAGGGGGAAACACTGAAGCTTTCTTT
>.|TRBV5-1|TRBD1|TRBJ2-2
CASSLMTGDTGELFF
TGCGCCAGCAGCTTGATGACAGGGGATACGGGGGAGCTGTTTTTT
>few|TRBV2|.|TRBJ1-1
CASSEAGLFTEAFF
TGTGCCAGCAGTGAAGCAGGGCTTTTCACTGAAGCTTTCTTT
>few|TRBV23-1|.|TRBJ1-1
CASSPKQGGDTEAFF
TGCGCCAGCAGTCCAAAACAGGGAGGGGACACTGAAGCTTTCTTT
>.|TRBV9|.|TRBJ2-2
CASSVGVVGITGELFF
TGTGCCAGCAGCGTAGGGGTTGTAGGGATTACCGGGGAGCTGTTTTTT
>.|TRBV15|TRBD2|TRBJ2-7
CATSGTSGGYEQYF
TGTGCCACCAGCGGGACTAGCGGGGGGTACGAGCAGTACTTC
>.|TRBV2|.|TRBJ1-3
CASSDQFSGNTIYF
TGTGCCAGCAGTGATCAATTCTCTGGAAACACCATATATTTT
>.|TRBV28|.|TRBJ1-2
CASSITEFYGYTF
TGTGCCAGCAGTATTACGGAGTTTTATGGCTACACCTTC
>.|TRBV27|TRBD1|TRBJ1-5
CASSLGTGFGQPQHF
TGTGCCAGCAGTTTGGGGACAGGGTTTGGACAGCCCCAGCATTTT
>.|TRBV6-5|TRBD1|TRBJ1-1
CASSYRGRDEAFF
TGTGCCAGCAGCTACAGGGGAAGGGATGAAGCTTTCTTT